This T cell receptor beta chain was sequenced during a study of shared clonotypes between healthy human individuals. CDR3 length: 13 residues. Deletions cut 3 bases from V and 3 bases from J, with 9 bases between. The germline gives CDR1 MDHEN, CDR2 SYDVKM. Produced via immunoSEQ multiplex PCR; TCRdb's table is partial and in-frame only. The table shows 2 million to 2.5 million clones, with 80% to 95% occurring only once. On this clone: Its antigen remains unidentified.

General study points: Several donors held about 5.1% of naive CD4 clonotypes in common. Sampling covered blood only; tissue repertoires likely differ.

The specimen sequenced was naive CD4+ T cells from PBMCs. Noted subset: CD45RA+ positively selected. The rearrangement uses TRBV28 and TRBJ2-7, with unresolved D. The TCR sequence derives from a man between 18 and 35 years old in good health. Some clones in this sample may be carry-over from other donors' samples. The CDR3 nucleotides are TGTGCCAGCAGTTTGACGGCCTACTACGAGCAGTACTTC. Residues: CASSLTAYYEQYF.